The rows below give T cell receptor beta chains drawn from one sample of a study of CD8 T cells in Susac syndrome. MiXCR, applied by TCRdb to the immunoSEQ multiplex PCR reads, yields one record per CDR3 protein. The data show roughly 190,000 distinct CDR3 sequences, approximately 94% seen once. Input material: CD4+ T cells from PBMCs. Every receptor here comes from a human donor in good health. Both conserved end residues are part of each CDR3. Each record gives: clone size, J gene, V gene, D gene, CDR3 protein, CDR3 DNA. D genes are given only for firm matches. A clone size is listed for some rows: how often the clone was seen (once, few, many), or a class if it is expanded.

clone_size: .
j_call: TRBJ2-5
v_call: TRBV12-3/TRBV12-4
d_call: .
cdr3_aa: CASSPTVGETQYF
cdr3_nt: TGTGCCAGCAGCCCTACAGTCGGAGAGACCCAGTACTTC

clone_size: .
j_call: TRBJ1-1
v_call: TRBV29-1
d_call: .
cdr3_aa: CSVAQGGGTEAFF
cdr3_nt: TGCAGCGTCGCCCAAGGGGGGGGCACTGAAGCTTTCTTT

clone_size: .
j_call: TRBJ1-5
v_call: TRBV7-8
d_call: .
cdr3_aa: CASSLGPSNQPQHF
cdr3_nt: TGTGCCAGCAGCTTAGGACCTAGCAATCAGCCCCAGCATTTT

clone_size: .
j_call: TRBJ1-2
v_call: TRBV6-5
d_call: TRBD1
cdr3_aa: CASSTTGYGGYTF
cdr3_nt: TGTGCCAGCAGTACGACAGGGTATGGCGGCTACACCTTC

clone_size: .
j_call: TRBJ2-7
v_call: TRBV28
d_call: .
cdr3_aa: CASSNPGGAYEQYF
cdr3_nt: TGTGCCAGCAGTAACCCAGGCGGAGCCTACGAGCAGTACTTC

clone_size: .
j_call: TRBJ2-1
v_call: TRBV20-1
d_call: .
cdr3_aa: CSAYTGAARDNEQFF
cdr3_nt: TGCAGTGCATACACCGGGGCGGCAAGGGACAATGAGCAGTTCTTC

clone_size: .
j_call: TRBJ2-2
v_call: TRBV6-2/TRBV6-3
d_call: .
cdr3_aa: CASNNPGELFF
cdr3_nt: TGTGCCAGCAATAACCCCGGGGAGCTGTTTTTT

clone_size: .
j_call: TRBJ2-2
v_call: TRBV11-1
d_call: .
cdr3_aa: CASSPRSTGELFF
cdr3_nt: TGTGCCAGCAGCCCTAGGTCCACCGGGGAGCTGTTTTTT

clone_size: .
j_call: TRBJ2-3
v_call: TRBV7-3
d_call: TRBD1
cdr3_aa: CASSGQVQDTQYF
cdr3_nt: TGTGCCAGCAGCGGACAGGTCCAGGATACGCAGTATTTT

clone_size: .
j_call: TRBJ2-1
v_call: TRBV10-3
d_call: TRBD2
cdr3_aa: CAISGSGGPDNEQFF
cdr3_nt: TGTGCCATCAGTGGTAGCGGGGGGCCCGACAATGAGCAGTTCTTC

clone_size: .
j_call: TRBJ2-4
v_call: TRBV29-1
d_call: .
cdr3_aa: CSVETSPVGIQYF
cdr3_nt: TGCAGCGTTGAAACGAGCCCCGTCGGCATTCAGTACTTC

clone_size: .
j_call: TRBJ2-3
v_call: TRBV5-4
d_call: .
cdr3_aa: CASSVDHVTDTQYF
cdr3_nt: TGTGCCAGCAGCGTGGACCATGTCACAGATACGCAGTATTTT

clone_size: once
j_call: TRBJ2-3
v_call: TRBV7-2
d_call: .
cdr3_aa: CASSIVGDTQYF
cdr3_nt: TGTGCCAGCAGCATCGTGGGAGATACGCAGTATTTT

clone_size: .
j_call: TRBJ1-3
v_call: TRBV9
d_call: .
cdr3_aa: CASSPSPGDTIYF
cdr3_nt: TGTGCCAGCAGCCCTTCCCCTGGGGACACCATATATTTT

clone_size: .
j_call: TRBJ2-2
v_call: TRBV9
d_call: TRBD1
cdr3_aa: CASSATGQRTGELFF
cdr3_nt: TGTGCCAGCAGCGCGACGGGACAGCGAACCGGGGAGCTGTTTTTT

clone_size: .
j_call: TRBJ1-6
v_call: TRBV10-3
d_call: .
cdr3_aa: CANRSSYNSPLHF
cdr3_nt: TGTGCCAATAGGAGCTCCTATAATTCACCCCTCCACTTT

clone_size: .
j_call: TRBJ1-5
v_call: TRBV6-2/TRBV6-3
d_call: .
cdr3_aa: CASTWVSNQPQHF
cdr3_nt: TGTGCCAGCACGTGGGTGAGCAATCAGCCCCAGCATTTT

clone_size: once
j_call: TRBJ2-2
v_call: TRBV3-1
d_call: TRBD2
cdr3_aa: CASSLGRGGGTGELFF
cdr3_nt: TGTGCCAGCAGCCTCGGCAGAGGCGGGGGGACCGGGGAGCTGTTTTTT

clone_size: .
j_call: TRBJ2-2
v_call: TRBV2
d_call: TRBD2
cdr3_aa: CASSELAGGPGTGELFF
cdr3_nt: TGTGCCAGCAGTGAGCTAGCGGGGGGGCCGGGCACCGGGGAGCTGTTTTTT

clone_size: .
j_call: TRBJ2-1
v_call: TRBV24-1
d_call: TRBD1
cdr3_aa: CATSDSGGNYNEQFF
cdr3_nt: TGTGCCACCAGTGATTCAGGGGGCAACTACAATGAGCAGTTCTTC

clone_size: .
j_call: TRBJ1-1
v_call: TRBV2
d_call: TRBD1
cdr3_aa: CASSEGQGVNTEAFF
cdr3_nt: TGTGCCAGCAGTGAAGGGCAGGGGGTTAACACTGAAGCTTTCTTT

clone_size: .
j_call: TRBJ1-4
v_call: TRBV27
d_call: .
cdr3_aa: CASSLLGRLNEKLFF
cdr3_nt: TGTGCCAGCAGTTTATTGGGGCGGTTGAATGAAAAACTGTTTTTT

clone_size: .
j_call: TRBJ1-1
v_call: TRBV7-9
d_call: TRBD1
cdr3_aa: CASSSSTGEGTEAFF
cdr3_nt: TGTGCCAGCAGCTCATCGACAGGGGAGGGCACTGAAGCTTTCTTT

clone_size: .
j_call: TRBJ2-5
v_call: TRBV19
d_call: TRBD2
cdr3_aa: CASTVSGGERETQYF
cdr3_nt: TGTGCCAGTACCGTAAGCGGGGGTGAAAGAGAGACCCAGTACTTC

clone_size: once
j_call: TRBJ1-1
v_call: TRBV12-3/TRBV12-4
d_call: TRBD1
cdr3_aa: CASSSSQGGNTEAFF
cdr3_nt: TGTGCCAGCAGTAGTTCTCAGGGGGGGAACACTGAAGCTTTCTTT

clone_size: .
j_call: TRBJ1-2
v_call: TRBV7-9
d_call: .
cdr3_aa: CASSRQSLAHGYTF
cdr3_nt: TGTGCCAGCAGCCGACAGTCTCTTGCTCATGGCTACACCTTC

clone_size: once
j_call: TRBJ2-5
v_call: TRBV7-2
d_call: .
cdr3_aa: CASSGSIQETQYF
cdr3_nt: TGTGCCAGCAGCGGTAGCATTCAAGAGACCCAGTACTTC

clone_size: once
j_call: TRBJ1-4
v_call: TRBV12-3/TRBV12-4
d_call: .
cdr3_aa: CASSLRTNEKLFF
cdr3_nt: TGTGCCAGCAGTTTAAGGACAAATGAAAAACTGTTTTTT

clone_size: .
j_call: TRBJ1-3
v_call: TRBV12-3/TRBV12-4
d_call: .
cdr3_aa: CASRYTGNPGNTIYF
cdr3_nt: TGTGCCAGCAGGTATACAGGGAACCCTGGAAACACCATATATTTT

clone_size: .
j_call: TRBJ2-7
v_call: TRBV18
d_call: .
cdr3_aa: CASSPDFPRGYEQYF
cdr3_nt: TGTGCCAGCTCACCAGACTTTCCGAGGGGTTACGAGCAGTACTTC

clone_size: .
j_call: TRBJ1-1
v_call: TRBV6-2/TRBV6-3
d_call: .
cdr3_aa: CATRKGQPNTEAFF
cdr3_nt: TGTGCCACCAGGAAGGGGCAGCCGAACACTGAAGCTTTCTTT

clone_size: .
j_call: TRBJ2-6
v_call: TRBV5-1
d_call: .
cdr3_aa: CASSLRGGKVYANVLTF
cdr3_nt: TGCGCCAGCAGTCTCCGAGGAGGGAAGGTCTATGCCAACGTCCTGACTTTC

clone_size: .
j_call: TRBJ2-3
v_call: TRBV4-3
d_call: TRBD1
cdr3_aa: CASSQVDRGTDTQYF
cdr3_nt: TGCGCCAGCAGCCAGGTCGACAGGGGAACAGATACGCAGTATTTT

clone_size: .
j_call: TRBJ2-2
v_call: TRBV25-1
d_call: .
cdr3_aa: CASSLIRGGELFF
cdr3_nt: TGTGCCAGCAGTTTGATTAGGGGCGGGGAGCTGTTTTTT

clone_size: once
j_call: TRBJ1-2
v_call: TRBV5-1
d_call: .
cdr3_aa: CASSLGLPHGYTF
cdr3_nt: TGCGCCAGCAGCCTGGGACTGCCCCATGGCTACACCTTC